A selection of T cell receptor beta chains follows, all from one sample in a study of blood T cell repertoires in COVID-19. Clones were sequenced by immunoSEQ multiplex PCR, and TCRdb holds only the in-frame ones, with some missing. The sample shows nearly 110,000 clones, approximately 90% of them seen only once. Material for sequencing was peripheral blood. The receptors originated from a man aged 50 to 59 with active or convalescent COVID-19. Each CDR3 is given with its conserved first and last residue. D genes are given only for firm matches. Part of the rows lack a size; the others show once, few, many or a class for expanded clones.

>TRBV5-1|TRBJ2-1|once|TRBD2|15
CASSLDGRATNEQFF
TGCGCCAGCAGCCTTGACGGGAGGGCCACCAATGAGCAGTTCTTC
>TRBV14|TRBJ2-7|-|TRBD2|15
CASSQVGGSSYEQYF
TGTGCCAGCAGCCAAGTGGGAGGGAGCTCCTACGAGCAGTACTTC
>TRBV10-3|TRBJ2-5|-|-|14
CAISESGLKETQYF
TGTGCCATCAGTGAGTCTGGGCTGAAAGAGACCCAGTACTTC
>TRBV30|TRBJ1-1|-|-|14
CAWTRGLLNTEAFF
TGTGCCTGGACCCGCGGACTTTTGAACACTGAAGCTTTCTTT
>TRBV27|TRBJ2-6|-|-|17
CASSTAGQPGGANVLTF
TGTGCCAGCAGTACCGCCGGACAGCCGGGTGGGGCCAACGTCCTGACTTTC
>TRBV10-1|TRBJ2-7|-|-|18
CASRATSVLLLSSYEQYF
TGCGCCAGCAGGGCCACTAGTGTACTTCTATTGAGCTCCTACGAGCAGTACTTC
>TRBV10-3|TRBJ2-2|-|TRBD2|16
CAISESWGLRAGELFF
TGTGCCATCAGTGAGTCATGGGGACTAAGGGCCGGGGAGCTGTTTTTT
>TRBV7-2|TRBJ1-1|-|-|15
CASSFKPGLDTEAFF
TGTGCCAGCAGCTTTAAACCAGGGCTGGACACTGAAGCTTTCTTT
>TRBV19|TRBJ1-3|-|TRBD1|16
CASSSGQDLSGNTIYF
TGTGCCAGTAGTTCTGGACAGGACCTCTCTGGAAACACCATATATTTT
>TRBV5-1|TRBJ2-7|-|TRBD1|16
CASSLGLQGVPYEQYF
TGCGCCAGCAGCTTGGGTCTTCAGGGGGTTCCCTACGAGCAGTACTTC
>TRBV10-1|TRBJ2-7|-|-|15
CASSVSPTSSYEQYF
TGCGCCAGCAGTGTAAGCCCGACTAGCTCCTACGAGCAGTACTTC
>TRBV6-5|TRBJ2-7|-|-|11
CASRGALEQYF
TGTGCCAGCAGGGGAGCTCTAGAGCAGTACTTC
>TRBV6-2/TRBV6-3|TRBJ1-1|-|TRBD1|14
CASSTGDVNTEAFF
TGTGCCAGCAGTACAGGGGACGTGAACACTGAAGCTTTCTTT
>TRBV19|TRBJ2-2|-|TRBD2|15
CASGIAGVRSGELFF
TGTGCCAGTGGAATAGCGGGAGTAAGGTCCGGGGAGCTGTTTTTT
>TRBV28|TRBJ1-6|-|-|14
CASPLGREESPLHF
TGTGCCAGCCCGCTGGGGAGAGAGGAGTCACCCCTCCACTTT
>TRBV2|TRBJ2-3|-|TRBD1|15
CASSKDRGRTDTQYF
TGTGCCAGCAGTAAGGACAGGGGTCGCACAGATACGCAGTATTTT